This TCR beta chain was captured in a study of blood T cell repertoires in COVID-19. Measured with immunoSEQ multiplex PCR; TCRdb has only the in-frame clones, and not every one. This sample carries roughly 220,000 clones, 82% of them seen once, and the ten largest clones take approximately 8.4%. This CDR3 contains 13 residues. Trimming removed 4 bases at V and 4 bases at J, with 11 bases between. Germline lookup yields CDR1 LNHDA and CDR2 SQIVND (reference sequence). This receptor was obtained from a woman older than 75 with COVID-19, enrolled during active disease. Source material: peripheral blood. V and J are TRBV19 and TRBJ2-7, with D perhaps matching TRBD1 (6 bases). CDR3: CASSTQGQYEQYF. The CDR3 DNA sequence: TGTGCCAGTAGTACCCAAGGACAGTACGAGCAGTACTTC.